This T cell receptor beta chain was retrieved from a study of T-cell reconstitution after alpha-beta-depleted transplantation in children. For TCRbeta, the library was prepared with unique molecular identifiers. MiXCR, applied by TCRdb to the PCR reads, yields one record per CDR3 protein. In the table there are some 550,000 distinct CDR3 sequences, about 16% of which are singletons. CDR3 length equals 16 residues. Germline-derived CDR1 and CDR2 are SGHRS and YFSETQ. V shed 4 bases and J 8 bases; nucleotides not matched to a gene: 13. Sequenced here: PBMCs from the stem cell graft donor, sampled from the stem cell graft. This TCR was sampled from a human donor who donated a stem cell graft to a child with acute lymphoblastic leukemia. V gene TRBV5-1 combines with J gene TRBJ2-1, with 9 bases aligning to TRBD1. DNA of the CDR3: TGCGCCAGCAGCCCCAGGGACAGGGCACCCAGATATGAGCAGTTCTTC. This gives the protein CASSPRDRAPRYEQFF.